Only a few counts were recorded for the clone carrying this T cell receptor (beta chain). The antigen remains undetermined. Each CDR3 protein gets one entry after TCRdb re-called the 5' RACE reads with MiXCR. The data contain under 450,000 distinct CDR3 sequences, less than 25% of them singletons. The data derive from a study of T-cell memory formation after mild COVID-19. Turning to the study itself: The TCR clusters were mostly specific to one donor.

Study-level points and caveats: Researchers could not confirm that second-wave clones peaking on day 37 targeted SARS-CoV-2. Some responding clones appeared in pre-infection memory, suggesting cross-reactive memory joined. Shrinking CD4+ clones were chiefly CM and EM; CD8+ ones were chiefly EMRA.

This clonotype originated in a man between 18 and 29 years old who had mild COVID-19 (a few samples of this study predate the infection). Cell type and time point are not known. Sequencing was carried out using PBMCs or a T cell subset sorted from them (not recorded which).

The CDR3 sequence is CASSLQGLAFMETQYF. The CDR3 region has the DNA TGTGCCAGCAGCTTACAGGGACTAGCGTTTATGGAGACCCAGTACTTC. The gene calls are TRBV7-9 and TRBJ2-5, with 10 bases that match TRBD2. The ends lost 2 bases at V and 5 bases at J; junction bases unmatched: 8. The length of the CDR3 is 16 residues. Germline V gives CDR1 SEHNR, CDR2 FQNEAQ (reference sequence).